Each of the 7 T cell receptor beta chains below was sequenced from the same sample in a study of cytomegalovirus exposure and HLA in healthy donors. The PCR was carried out with 60 Vbeta primers and 13 Jbeta primers. Repertoires were generated with immunoSEQ multiplex PCR, while TCRdb's copy carries only in-frame clones and drops some. The data hold around 130,000 clones, with approximately 70% observed a single time. Sequenced: PBMCs. The receptors were gathered from a woman aged 55-69 years in good health and CMV-seronegative.

This sequence joins TRBV5-1 and TRBJ2-5; 8 nucleotides align to TRBD2. This CDR3 comprises 15 residues. The germline gives CDR1 SGHRS, CDR2 YFSETQ. J gave up 5 bases and V 0 bases, and 6 bases lay outside the gene matches. The CDR3 DNA reads TGCGCCAGCAGCTTGGTGGGGCGGGAGGCGGAGACCCAGTACTTC. Amino acid sequence: CASSLVGREAETQYF.

The chain has TRBV6-1 and TRBJ1-4, with 7 bases aligning to TRBD1. The CDR3 contains 12 residues. The germline V gene has CDR1 MNHNS and CDR2 SASEGT. Trimming removed 4 bases from V and 12 bases from J; junction bases left unmatched: 5. The CDR3, as DNA: TGTGCCAGCAGTGCCCCCAGGGGGGAACTGTTTTTT. Translation gives CASSAPRGELFF.

This sequence joins TRBV29-1 and TRBJ2-1; 9 nucleotides agree with TRBD2. Looked up from germline, CDR1 is SQVTM and CDR2 is ANQGSEA. The CDR3 is made up of 15 amino acids. J was trimmed by 9 bases and V by 0 bases; bases with no gene match: 9. CDR3 sequence (DNA): TGCAGCGTTGAAGAGGGGGCTAGCGGGATATCTGAGCAGTTCTTC. The encoded protein is CSVEEGASGISEQFF.

This rearrangement joins TRBV7-9 to TRBJ2-3; 9 nucleotides line up with TRBD2. Losses at the gene ends were 5 bases for V and 4 bases for J; bases not matched to a gene: 10. CDR1 SEHNR and CDR2 FQNEAQ come from the germline V gene (reference sequence). The CDR3 has 16 amino acids. The CDR3 DNA sequence: TGTGCCAGCAGCCCCCGGTGGCGGGGGGGCCCAGATACGCAGTATTTT. This translates into CASSPRWRGGPDTQYF.

V is TRBV9 and J is TRBJ2-7, with TRBD1 as a possible D gene (6 bases). The CDR3 covers 12 residues. Trimming left V 4 bases short and J 3 bases short, with 8 bases between. Germline CDR1 is SGDLS and CDR2 is YYNGEE. The CDR3 is CASSQQGYEQYF. CDR3 nucleotides: TGTGCCAGCAGCCAACAGGGCTACGAGCAGTACTTC.

The count of this clone is one. The J gene is TRBJ1-5, the V gene TRBV7-9; the match to TRBD1 covers 7 bases. The CDR3 consists of 13 residues. The V gene end was trimmed by 5 bases and the J gene end by 6 bases; junction bases not matched to a gene: 4. Per germline, CDR1 SEHNR and CDR2 FQNEAQ (reference sequence). CDR3 coding DNA: TGTGCCAGCAGCAACAACAGGGGTCAGCCCCAGCATTTT. It specifies CASSNNRGQPQHF. Full variable domain (outside the CDR3, taken from reference TRBV7-9 and TRBJ1-5): DTGVSQNPRHKITKRGQNVTFRCDPISEHNRLYWYRQTLGQGPEFLTYFQNEAQLEKSRLLSDRFSAERPKGSFSTLEIQRTEQGDSAMYLCASSNNRGQPQHFGDGTRLSIL.

CDR3 DNA: TGCGCCAGCAGCCCGGGGCAGGGGAATGAAAAACTGTTTTTT. Protein: CASSPGQGNEKLFF. The chain links TRBV4-3 to TRBJ1-4; possibly TRBD1 for D (6 bases). There are 14 residues in the CDR3. Germline V CDR1 and CDR2: LGHNA, YSLEER. Trimming shortened V by 4 bases and J by 5 bases, and 11 bases separated the two germline ends.